The following is a TCR beta chain sequence with its context. The sample is drawn from a study of cytotoxic CD8 clonotypes in ibrutinib-treated CLL. Produced via immunoSEQ multiplex PCR; TCRdb's table is partial and in-frame only. Of more than 200,000 clones listed, approximately 75% were seen once; the top ten hold roughly 10%. The specimen was PBMCs, collected after 12 months of ibrutinib treatment. The clonotype originates from a human donor with chronic lymphocytic leukemia.

The CDR3 nucleotides are TGCGCCAGCAGCTTGGAAGTTGGACACCCGAGGTGGGCTTTCTTT. Protein sequence: CASSLEVGHPRWAFF. The V call is TRBV5-1, the J call TRBJ1-1, with a tentative D call TRBD1 (5 bases). The CDR3 has 15 residues. Trimming pared 0 bases from V and 11 bases from J, leaving 20 bases between. In germline, CDR1 is SGHRS, CDR2 YFSETQ.